This TCR beta chain derives from a study of T-cell memory formation after mild COVID-19. This CDR3 has 14 amino acids. From germline, CDR1 is SNHLY and CDR2 FYNNEI. V shed 7 bases and J 7 bases; nucleotides not matched to a gene: 5. Study-wide results and caveats: Some clones that responded were present in memory (sampled pre-infection), which suggests cross-reactive memory joined.

Constant-segment primers served in 5'RACE that generated TCR alpha and TCR beta cDNA libraries bearing sample barcodes and UMIs. TCRdb fed the 5' RACE reads into MiXCR, producing one record per CDR3 protein. The table includes hundreds of thousands of distinct CDR3 sequences, around a quarter detected once. For this clonotype: Its antigen remains unidentified.

Sequenced sample: PBMCs or a T cell subset sorted from them (not recorded which). This chain links TRBV2 with TRBJ1-4; 11 bases are shared with TRBD1. This clonotype originated in an adult woman who had mild COVID-19 (a few samples of this study predate the infection). Cell type and time point are not known. CDR3 amino acids: CASNGQGALEKLFF. CDR3 DNA: TGTGCCAGCAATGGACAGGGGGCTCTTGAAAAACTGTTTTTT.